The 6 T cell receptor beta chains given below trace back to one sample, sequenced in a study of HIV-infected patients and healthy controls. Whole blood was used without fractionation, so all unsorted peripheral T cells were included. cDNA was made from around 0.45 ug RNA using alpha and beta constant primers. Using multiplexing indices, alpha and beta chain libraries were generated apart by chain-specific third strand synthesis. One entry per CDR3 protein, called by TCRdb with MiXCR from the 5' RACE reads. Of over 8,000 distinct CDR3 sequences in the sample, less than 11% were seen once. Here the sequenced sample was blood, taken before antiretroviral therapy. These TCRs come from an adult with HIV infection.

The chain recombines TRBV28 with TRBJ2-1, with D perhaps given as TRBD1 or TRBD2 (5 bases each). CDR3 length: 16 residues. Germline V gene lookup returns CDR1 MDHEN and CDR2 SYDVKM. Trimming removed 1 base from V and 6 bases from J, with 16 bases in between. CDR3 sequence: CASSLSGQGSGNEQFF. CDR3 DNA sequence: TGTGCCAGCAGTTTATCGGGGCAGGGCAGCGGCAATGAGCAGTTCTTC.

This clonotype was seen at least ten times. The V gene is TRBV7-8, the J gene TRBJ2-5; no clear D gene. V lost 1 base and J lost 3, with 6 bases in between. The CDR3 runs to 13 residues. CDR1 is SGHVS, CDR2 FQNEAQ, per germline. The CDR3 DNA follows: TGTGCCAGCAGCTTAGGAACGAAAGAGACCCAGTACTTC. This codes for CASSLGTKETQYF.

This clonotype was seen repeatedly, ten times or more. The gene calls are TRBV12-3 or TRBV12-4 and TRBJ1-1; D uncertain. V was pared by 0 bases and J by 1 base, with 6 bases between. The length of the CDR3 is 14 residues. Written as DNA, the CDR3 is TGTGCCAGCAGTTTAGCGCGAAGGAACACTGAAGCTTTCTTT. Its translation is CASSLARRNTEAFF.

This clonotype was detected ten times or more. The chain has TRBV4-3 and TRBJ2-3; 13 nucleotides agree with TRBD2. Germline-derived CDR1 and CDR2 are LGHNA and YSLEER. J gave up 3 bases and V 1 base, and 4 bases lay outside the gene matches. The CDR3 runs 17 residues. CDR3 sequence reads: CASSQVGLAGWTDTQYF. CDR3 sequence (DNA): TGCGCCAGCAGCCAAGTGGGACTAGCGGGGTGGACAGATACGCAGTATTTT.

This clonotype was counted ten times or more. V gene TRBV27 combines with J gene TRBJ1-2, with D hard to call. Trimming left V 3 bases short and J 0 bases short, with 5 bases between. The CDR3 has 13 residues. Germline CDR1 is MNHEY and CDR2 is SMNVEV (reference sequence). The CDR3 is CASSFGPNYGYTF. The CDR3 DNA reads as TGTGCCAGCAGTTTCGGCCCTAACTATGGCTACACCTTC.

This clonotype is medium-sized within its sample. The chain combines TRBV10-2 with TRBJ2-2, with D hard to call. The germline gives CDR1 WSHSY, CDR2 SAAADI. This CDR3 has 14 residues. Trimming removed 1 base at V and 9 bases at J, with 12 bases between. Here the CDR3 DNA reads TGCGCCAGCAGTGAGTTGGTGACCGCACGGGAGCTGTTTTTT. It translates to CASSELVTARELFF.